Following are 18 T cell receptor beta chains from one sample sequenced in a study of human T cells and chemical hapten exposure. From the RACE reads, TCRdb called clonotypes with MiXCR, one entry per CDR3 protein. Here the sample spans fewer than 95,000 distinct CDR3 sequences, roughly a tenth being singletons. Documented time point: patch test 1, 2 weeks after DPC sensitization. Stated treatment: therapeutic diphenylcyclopropenone sensitization with weekly scalp DPC. This sample comprised whole blood, obtained in connection with sensitization to the hapten diphenylcyclopropenone (DPC). All receptors derive from a middle-aged man with alopecia areata. Some clones in this sample may be carry-over from other donors' samples.

The chain recombines TRBV2 with TRBJ2-3; no clear D. Trimming removed 1 base from V and 10 bases from J, with 9 bases in between. Germline V gene lookup returns CDR1 SNHLY and CDR2 FYNNEI. The CDR3 totals 12 residues. The CDR3 sequence is CASSEGSRAQYF. The CDR3 region has the DNA TGTGCCAGCAGTGAAGGGTCCCGTGCGCAGTATTTT.

This clonotype came up once. The chain uses TRBV25-1 and TRBJ2-1; 10 bases are a match to TRBD2. Germline trimming cut 4 bases from V and 10 bases from J; bases unmatched to any gene: 7. Germline assignment: CDR1 MGHDK and CDR2 SYGVNS. The CDR3 is 14 amino acids. The CDR3, as DNA: TGTGCCAGCAGTGCCCTAGCGGGAGCTGGAGAGCAGTTCTTC. Amino acids: CASSALAGAGEQFF. Together with reference TRBV25-1 and TRBJ2-1, the CDR3 gives the full variable domain: EADIYQTPRYLVIGTGKKITLECSQTMGHDKMYWYQQDPGMELHLIHYSYGVNSTEKGDLSSESTVSRIRTEHFPLTLESARPSHTSQYLCASSALAGAGEQFFGPGTRLTVL.

This clonotype came up many times. J is TRBJ2-3 and V is TRBV7-2, with 7 bases that match TRBD2. Germline V gene data show CDR1 as SGHTA and CDR2 as FQGNSA. Unmatched junction bases numbered 8, after V lost 4 bases and J lost 4 bases. The CDR3 has 15 amino acids. The CDR3 spells CASSSSGQKADTQYF. The CDR3 nucleotides are TGTGCCAGCAGCTCTAGCGGTCAGAAGGCAGATACGCAGTATTTT.

This clonotype came up a few times. The CDR3 sequence: CASSFRDRSSTDTQYF. CDR3 coding DNA: TGTGCCAGCAGCTTCCGGGACAGGTCCTCCACAGATACGCAGTATTTT. The rearrangement joins TRBV11-1 to TRBJ2-3; 8 bases line up with TRBD1. The CDR3 has 16 residues. The junction had 7 bases not matched to a gene; V was cut back by 3 bases and J by 2 bases. Per the germline V gene, CDR1 is SGHAT and CDR2 is FQDESV (reference sequence).

V gene TRBV11-3 combines with J gene TRBJ2-3; the D gene is possibly TRBD1 (5 bases). CDR3 size: 12 residues. The ends were cut back, 5 bases at V and 10 bases at J, with 13 bases in the middle. Germline CDR1 and CDR2: SGHNT and YENEEA. The CDR3 region has the DNA TGTGCCAGCAGCCCACAGGAAGGTGCGCAGTATTTT. It codes for CASSPQEGAQYF.

This clonotype was picked up many times. V and J are TRBV7-3 and TRBJ2-7; D perhaps matches TRBD1 (6 bases). Trimming took off 5 bases at V and 2 bases at J, with 13 bases between the two ends. The CDR3 is made up of 14 amino acids. Germline CDR1 reads SGHTA; CDR2 reads FQGTGA. The CDR3 here is CASSAIRGTYEQYV. CDR3 nucleotide sequence: TGTGCCAGCAGCGCCATCAGGGGAACCTACGAGCAGTACGTC.

This clonotype was observed a few times. V gene TRBV28 combines with J gene TRBJ2-6, with D hard to call. Germline-derived CDR1 and CDR2 are MDHEN and SYDVKM. V dropped 6 bases and J dropped 0 bases, with 15 bases sitting between them. The CDR3 length is 17 residues. CDR3 in DNA: TGTGCCAGCAGCCAACGGCTGGCTAGCTCTGGGGCCAACGTCCTGACTTTC. This translates into CASSQRLASSGANVLTF.

The rearrangement joins TRBV5-6 to TRBJ1-5, with 8 bases lining up with TRBD1. Germline trimming cut 4 bases from V and 4 bases from J; bases unmatched to any gene: 7. CDR1 is SGHDT, CDR2 YYEEEE, per germline. The CDR3 sequence is 15 residues long. CDR3 residues: CASSPGQGDNQPQHF. CDR3 bases: TGTGCCAGCAGCCCTGGACAGGGAGATAATCAGCCCCAGCATTTT.

This clonotype occurred a few times. The CDR3 coding sequence is TGTGCCAGCAGTGGGGGACTAGGCGATCGCAATGAGCAGTTCTTC. Protein sequence: CASSGGLGDRNEQFF. This chain joins TRBV28 and TRBJ2-1, with 8 nucleotides matching TRBD2. V gave up 5 bases and J gave up 6 bases; unmatched junction bases: 9. Germline-derived CDR1 and CDR2 are MDHEN and SYDVKM. This CDR3 is built from 15 residues.

This rearrangement joins TRBV15 to TRBJ2-1; D call uncertain. The CDR3 totals 16 residues. From germline, CDR1 is LNHNV and CDR2 YYDKDF (reference sequence). The V end lost 3 bases, the J end lost 0 bases, and 12 bases lay between the germline ends. The CDR3 is CATSSPSGSSYNEQFF. CDR3 nucleotides: TGTGCCACCAGCAGTCCCTCGGGCAGCTCCTACAATGAGCAGTTCTTC.

The chain is built from TRBV20-1 and TRBJ2-3, with D hard to call. Trimming took 0 bases from V and 0 from J, leaving 10 bases between them. This CDR3 has 15 residues. From germline, CDR1 is DFQATT and CDR2 SNEGSKA (reference sequence). CDR3 protein: CSARDSLASTDTQYF. The CDR3 nucleotides are TGCAGTGCTAGAGATTCTTTGGCGAGCACAGATACGCAGTATTTT.

This clonotype appeared many times. The V call is TRBV7-8, the J call TRBJ2-3; TRBD2 aligns across 9 bases. The CDR3 runs 16 residues. Germline CDR1 reads SGHVS; CDR2 reads FQNEAQ. V was pared by 0 bases and J by 5 bases, with 6 bases of the junction left unmatched. CDR3 nucleotides: TGTGCCAGCAGCTTAGCAGCGGGAGGCCGAAGAGATACGCAGTATTTT. Its translation: CASSLAAGGRRDTQYF. Based on the CDR3 plus reference TRBV7-8 and TRBJ2-3, the full variable domain is GAGVSQSPRYKVAKRGQDVALRCDPISGHVSLFWYQQALGQGPEFLTYFQNEAQLDKSGLPSDRFFAERPEGSVSTLKIQRTQQEDSAVYLCASSLAAGGRRDTQYFGPGTRLTVL.

This clonotype was picked up a small number of times. The V and J genes are TRBV19 and TRBJ2-1, with no clear D. The germline V gene encodes CDR1 LNHDA and CDR2 SQIVND (reference sequence). V gave up 1 base and J gave up 6 bases, with 13 bases separating them. This CDR3 region has 15 residues. The CDR3 sequence is CASSIGASRANEQFF. The CDR3 bases are TGTGCCAGTAGTATAGGAGCCAGTAGGGCCAATGAGCAGTTCTTC.

This clonotype was picked up a small number of times. The V and J genes are TRBV12-3 or TRBV12-4 and TRBJ2-2; 8 bases agree with TRBD1. The V gene end was trimmed by 1 base and the J gene end by 6 bases; junction bases not matched to a gene: 4. The CDR3 is made up of 15 amino acids. The CDR3, as DNA: TGTGCCAGCAGTTTAGGGCAGGGGGCGTCCGGGGAGCTGTTTTTT. The encoded protein is CASSLGQGASGELFF.

The V call is TRBV12-5, the J call TRBJ2-7; 7 positions match TRBD1. V trimming: 6 bases; J trimming: 10 bases; junction bases outside the gene matches: 6. Germline-derived CDR1 and CDR2 are LGHNT and FRNRAP. CDR3 length: 11 residues. The CDR3, as DNA: TGTGCTAGTGGCCTTAACAGGGGTCAGTACGTC. Translated, it gives CASGLNRGQYV.

Only a few counts were recorded for this clonotype. The chain combines TRBV20-1 with TRBJ1-6; a possible D gene is TRBD1 (6 bases). CDR1 and CDR2 (germline): DFQATT, SNEGSKA (reference sequence). V was cut by 1 base and J by 7 bases, with 14 bases left in between. CDR3 length equals 15 residues. CDR3 region: CSARGEQGVNSPLHF. Written as DNA, the CDR3 is TGCAGTGCTAGAGGGGAACAGGGCGTCAATTCACCCCTCCACTTT.

The chain joins TRBV12-3 or TRBV12-4 to TRBJ2-4; no clear D gene. CDR3 length equals 15 residues. V lost 6 bases and J lost 6, with 18 bases in between. The CDR3 reads CASSRMPLSGNIQYF. The CDR3 DNA sequence: TGTGCCAGCAGCCGCATGCCCCTGTCCGGAAACATTCAGTACTTC.

This clonotype was recorded at least ten times. The V call is TRBV29-1, the J call TRBJ2-7; 8 positions agree with TRBD1. Looked up from germline, CDR1 is SQVTM and CDR2 is ANQGSEA. This CDR3 has 13 amino acids. V shed 4 bases, J shed 2 bases, and the junction held 4 bases outside the gene matches. This CDR3 reads CSVGQGSTYEQYF. In DNA, the CDR3 is TGCAGCGTTGGACAGGGGTCAACCTACGAGCAGTACTTC.